One and the same sample provided the 4 T cell receptor beta chains below, sequenced in a study of blood T cell repertoires in COVID-19. Profiling relied on immunoSEQ multiplex PCR, and the TCRdb table lists in-frame clones only, not all of them. The table includes 150,000 to 200,000 clones, under 80% detected once. Sequencing was done on a sample of PBMCs or T cells enriched from blood (not recorded which). Receptors were obtained from a woman aged 50 to 60 with acute COVID-19.

The chain employs TRBV7-9 and TRBJ2-2; D is unresolved. Germline V gene sequence: CDR1 SEHNR, CDR2 FQNEAQ (reference sequence). The CDR3 has 15 amino acids. V was shortened by 2 bases and J by 0 bases, with 7 bases between the two germline ends. The CDR3 nucleotides read TGTGCCAGCAGCTTACGAGAGCCGAACACCGGGGAGCTGTTTTTT. Protein: CASSLREPNTGELFF. Filled out from reference TRBV7-9 and TRBJ2-2, the complete variable domain reads DTGVSQNPRHKITKRGQNVTFRCDPISEHNRLYWYRQTLGQGPEFLTYFQNEAQLEKSRLLSDRFSAERPKGSFSTLEIQRTEQGDSAMYLCASSLREPNTGELFFGEGSRLTVL.

The chain is built from TRBV6-5 and TRBJ2-5; 9 positions match TRBD1. From germline, CDR1 is MNHEY and CDR2 SVGAGI. The CDR3 loop spans 14 amino acids. Trimming took 6 bases from V and 9 from J; bases not matched to a gene: 11. CDR3 bases: TGTGCCAGCAGCTACCGGGACAGGGCCGTAGCCCAGTACTTC. Translating it yields CASSYRDRAVAQYF.

This clone appeared a single time. The rearrangement links TRBV5-1 to TRBJ2-4; TRBD1 might be the D (5 bases). V was trimmed by 0 bases and J by 1 base, leaving 8 bases between them. CDR1 and CDR2 (germline): SGHRS, YFSETQ. This CDR3 contains 15 residues. The CDR3 nucleotides are TGCGCCAGCAGCTTGGGTGGGGCGGCCAAAAACATTCAGTACTTC. It translates to CASSLGGAAKNIQYF.

V usage is TRBV7-2 and J usage is TRBJ1-4; D remains unclear. The V and J ends lost 5 bases and 2 bases respectively, with 9 bases between them. CDR3 length: 14 residues. The germline V gene encodes CDR1 SGHTA and CDR2 FQGNSA. The CDR3 nucleotides read TGTGCCAGCAGCCCCCCCGAGACTAATGAAAAACTGTTTTTT. It specifies CASSPPETNEKLFF.